Listed here are 28 T cell receptor beta chains from one sample, sequenced in a study of T cell changes during pregnancy in multiple sclerosis. Method: immunoSEQ multiplex PCR; TCRdb's copy keeps in-frame clones and lacks some. This table holds 29,000 or so clones, around nine tenths found once. The starting material was CD8+ T cells from peripheral blood mononuclear cells, obtained before pregnancy. The origin of the receptors is a female donor with multiple sclerosis, enrolled in a pregnancy study.

The rearrangement joins TRBV18 to TRBJ1-4; D gene uncertain. CDR1 and CDR2 from the germline V gene are KGHSH and LQKENI. This CDR3 is 16 amino acids long. Trimming stripped 0 bases from V and 0 bases from J, with 8 bases between. CDR3 sequence reads: CASSPPLRSTNEKLFF. The DNA of the CDR3 is TGTGCCAGCTCACCACCTCTACGATCAACTAATGAAAAACTGTTTTTT.

The chain links TRBV27 to TRBJ2-7; TRBD2 matches 9 bases. Germline V gene data show CDR1 as MNHEY and CDR2 as SMNVEV (reference sequence). V was clipped by 4 bases and J by 2 bases; unmatched bases: 6. There are 15 residues in the CDR3. CDR3: CASSSRTSVTYEQYF. In nucleotides, the CDR3 is TGTGCCAGCAGTTCCCGGACTAGCGTGACCTACGAGCAGTACTTC.

The rearrangement uses TRBV4-1 and TRBJ2-5; perhaps TRBD2 as D (6 bases). The CDR3 sequence is 15 residues long. The germline gives CDR1 MGHRA, CDR2 YSYEKL. V was clipped by 0 bases and J by 4 bases, with 12 bases between them. The CDR3 region is CASSQDLTGRETQYF. The CDR3 nucleotides are TGCGCCAGCAGCCAAGATCTTACCGGGAGAGAGACCCAGTACTTC.

The chain recombines TRBV4-1 with TRBJ2-7; a possible D gene is TRBD2 (5 bases). CDR3 length equals 15 residues. Germline V CDR1 and CDR2: MGHRA, YSYEKL. The ends were cut back, 1 base at V and 0 bases at J, with 10 bases in the middle. The CDR3 here is CASSQVMGSSYEQYF. For the CDR3, the DNA is TGCGCCAGCAGCCAAGTAATGGGGAGCTCCTACGAGCAGTACTTC.

The gene calls are TRBV5-1 and TRBJ2-7, with 7 nucleotides matching TRBD1. CDR3 length equals 14 residues. V shed 2 bases, J shed 3 bases, and the junction held 5 bases outside the gene matches. In germline, CDR1 is SGHRS, CDR2 YFSETQ. The CDR3 sequence: CASSFRQGHYEQYF. Here the CDR3 DNA reads TGCGCCAGCAGCTTCCGACAGGGTCACTACGAGCAGTACTTC.

The sample holds one count of this clone. V is TRBV7-8 and J is TRBJ2-1, with 16 bases aligning to TRBD2. Per germline, CDR1 SGHVS and CDR2 FQNEAQ. V shed 5 bases and J 9 bases; nucleotides not matched to a gene: 4. This CDR3 is built from 15 residues. This chain's CDR3 is CASSQGLAGGIEQFF. CDR3 bases: TGTGCCAGCAGCCAGGGACTAGCGGGAGGGATTGAGCAGTTCTTC. The full variable domain, completed using reference TRBV7-8 and TRBJ2-1, is GAGVSQSPRYKVAKRGQDVALRCDPISGHVSLFWYQQALGQGPEFLTYFQNEAQLDKSGLPSDRFFAERPEGSVSTLKIQRTQQEDSAVYLCASSQGLAGGIEQFFGPGTRLTVL.

This clone was picked up a small number of times. V and J are TRBV7-9 and TRBJ2-3; 16 bases align to TRBD2. Trimming took 4 bases from V and 2 from J; bases not matched to a gene: 6. The germline V gene has CDR1 SEHNR and CDR2 FQNEAQ (reference sequence). The length of the CDR3 is 18 residues. The CDR3 loop reads CASSSPGLAGGHTDTQYF. The CDR3 DNA follows: TGTGCCAGCAGCTCCCCGGGACTAGCGGGAGGGCACACAGATACGCAGTATTTT.

The chain links TRBV13 to TRBJ2-3; D is possibly TRBD2 (6 bases). V shed 0 bases and J shed 6 bases, with 10 bases lying between them. The CDR3 totals 14 residues. The germline V gene has CDR1 PRHDT and CDR2 FYEKMQ (reference sequence). CDR3 DNA sequence: TGTGCCAGCAGCTTAGGTCTAGCGATGGATACGCAGTATTTT. Protein product: CASSLGLAMDTQYF.

This rearrangement joins TRBV19 to TRBJ2-5; 7 bases match TRBD1. Germline V CDR1 and CDR2: LNHDA, SQIVND (reference sequence). This CDR3 contains 15 residues. The V gene end was trimmed by 5 bases and the J gene end by 5 bases; junction bases not matched to a gene: 11. The CDR3 sequence: CASSPRQGLAETQYF. In DNA, the CDR3 is TGTGCCAGTAGTCCAAGACAGGGTCTCGCGGAGACCCAGTACTTC. Complete variable domain (other parts from reference TRBV19 and TRBJ2-5): DGGITQSPKYLFRKEGQNVTLSCEQNLNHDAMYWYRQDPGQGLRLIYYSQIVNDFQKGDIAEGYSVSREKKESFPLTVTSAQKNPTAFYLCASSPRQGLAETQYFGPGTRLLVL.

This chain uses TRBV5-1 with TRBJ1-1; D remains ambiguous. Germline V gives CDR1 SGHRS, CDR2 YFSETQ. This CDR3 spans 12 amino acids. The V and J ends lost 9 bases and 1 base respectively, with 10 bases between them. The CDR3 DNA reads TGCGCCACCTCCTCAGGGAACACTGAAGCTTTCTTT. This codes for CATSSGNTEAFF.

The V and J genes are TRBV7-2 and TRBJ2-7; D is possibly TRBD2 (7 bases). Deletions cut 1 base from V and 2 bases from J, with 15 bases between. This CDR3 comprises 16 residues. Germline CDR1 and CDR2: SGHTA and FQGNSA. CDR3 in amino acids: CASSLVGGGGAYEQYF. The CDR3 DNA sequence: TGTGCCAGCAGCTTAGTAGGAGGGGGGGGAGCCTACGAGCAGTACTTC.

V is TRBV27 and J is TRBJ1-2; a possible D gene is TRBD1 (5 bases). The germline CDR1 and CDR2 sequences are MNHEY and SMNVEV (reference sequence). Trimming removed 7 bases from V and 1 base from J, with 13 bases in between. The CDR3 contains 14 residues. The chain's CDR3 is CASKRGWGNYGYTF. The CDR3 coding sequence is TGTGCCAGCAAAAGGGGATGGGGTAACTATGGCTACACCTTC.

The chain combines TRBV2 with TRBJ2-7; D is undetermined. The germline gives CDR1 SNHLY, CDR2 FYNNEI. There are 11 residues in the CDR3. Trimming removed 5 bases from V and 4 bases from J, with 6 bases in between. Here the CDR3 reads CASSPGYEQYF. The CDR3 DNA follows: TGTGCCAGCAGTCCCGGGTACGAGCAGTACTTC.

The V gene is TRBV15, the J gene TRBJ2-7; D gene ambiguous. V was trimmed by 0 bases and J by 6 bases, leaving 6 bases between them. Germline-derived CDR1 and CDR2 are LNHNV and YYDKDF (reference sequence). CDR3 length: 12 residues. The CDR3 region has the DNA TGTGCCACCAGCAGAGAGAAGAGCGAGCAGTACTTC. Translated: CATSREKSEQYF.

The chain employs TRBV10-3 and TRBJ2-7, with 7 bases fitting TRBD1. Germline CDR1 is ENHRY and CDR2 is SYGVKD. J lost 1 base, V lost 6 bases, and 3 bases had no gene match. This CDR3 spans 13 amino acids. In DNA form, the CDR3 reads TGTGCCATCAGACCGGGACAGTCCTACGAGCAGTACTTC. It yields the protein CAIRPGQSYEQYF.

The chain links TRBV29-1 to TRBJ2-1; TRBD2 matches at 14 bases. Germline lookup yields CDR1 SQVTM and CDR2 ANQGSEA. V was pared by 3 bases and J by 1 base, with 2 bases of the junction left unmatched. The CDR3 has 16 amino acids. CDR3 DNA sequence: TGCAGCGTTGAGGGACTAGCGGGAGCATCCTACAATGAGCAGTTCTTC. It encodes CSVEGLAGASYNEQFF.

The chain carries TRBV11-2 and TRBJ2-7; D not resolved. The ends were cut back, 0 bases at V and 6 bases at J, with 9 bases in the middle. The CDR3 spans 13 residues. The germline gives CDR1 SGHAT, CDR2 FQNNGV. CDR3 DNA sequence: TGTGCCAGCAGCTTAGATCGTACAGCCGAGCAGTACTTC. It encodes CASSLDRTAEQYF.

The V gene is TRBV4-2, the J gene TRBJ1-1; the D is unclear. The germline V and J ends were trimmed by 1 base and 2 bases, with 14 bases remaining between them. CDR3 size: 16 residues. Germline V gives CDR1 LGHNA, CDR2 YNFKEQ. For the CDR3, the DNA is TGTGCCAGCAGCCAAGGCATAAGCACAGCCAACACTGAAGCTTTCTTT. Translated: CASSQGISTANTEAFF.

This chain connects TRBV4-1 to TRBJ1-1, with D perhaps TRBD1 (6 bases). Trimming pared 2 bases from V and 8 bases from J, leaving 21 bases between. Germline V CDR1 and CDR2: MGHRA, YSYEKL. The CDR3 runs 16 residues. Written as DNA, the CDR3 is TGCGCCAGCAGCCAATCCGCCTTAGGGGGGGCACCCGAAGCTTTCTTT. Its translation is CASSQSALGGAPEAFF.

The DNA for the CDR3 is TGCGCCAGCAGAGATGAAGACAGGTCCTACAATGAGCAGTTCTTC. Its translation is CASRDEDRSYNEQFF. The chain joins TRBV5-1 to TRBJ2-1; tentative D call: TRBD1 (6 bases). V was shortened by 5 bases and J by 1 base, with 13 bases between the two germline ends. The CDR3 has 15 residues. Looked up from germline, CDR1 is SGHRS and CDR2 is YFSETQ.

The chain recombines TRBV2 with TRBJ1-1, with D unclear. Germline loops: CDR1 SNHLY, CDR2 FYNNEI. This CDR3 is 14 amino acids long. Trimming removed 2 bases from V and 0 bases from J, with 7 bases in between. CDR3 DNA sequence: TGTGCCAGCAGTGAACCTAAAATGAACACTGAAGCTTTCTTT. Translated, it gives CASSEPKMNTEAFF. Supplemented by reference TRBV2 and TRBJ1-1, the full variable domain reads EPEVTQTPSHQVTQMGQEVILRCVPISNHLYFYWYRQILGQKVEFLVSFYNNEISEKSEIFDDQFSVERPDGSNFTLKIRSTKLEDSAMYFCASSEPKMNTEAFFGQGTRLTVV.

The count of this clone is one. The rearrangement joins TRBV6-6 to TRBJ2-1; D may be TRBD1 (6 bases). V dropped 2 bases and J dropped 6 bases, with 14 bases sitting between them. Germline CDR1 MNHNY, CDR2 SVGAGI (reference sequence). This CDR3 spans 15 amino acids. As DNA, the CDR3 is TGTGCCAGCAGTTACGGGTCCTTGGGGGCCAATGAGCAGTTCTTC. Protein: CASSYGSLGANEQFF.

By its share, this clone is medium-sized. The V gene is TRBV6-6, the J gene TRBJ1-5; D might be TRBD1 (5 bases). Trimming shortened V by 6 bases and J by 5 bases, and 14 bases separated the two germline ends. The CDR3 covers 14 residues. Germline V CDR1 and CDR2: MNHNY, SVGAGI (reference sequence). CDR3 in DNA: TGTGCCAGCAGCCACGGGGGGGAACATCAGCCCCAGCATTTT. Protein sequence: CASSHGGEHQPQHF.

V and J are TRBV6-5 and TRBJ1-2, with D possibly matching TRBD1 (6 bases). This CDR3 region has 15 residues. V was pared by 0 bases and J by 8 bases, with 16 bases between. Germline V CDR1 and CDR2: MNHEY, SVGAGI. The CDR3 is CASSYSSVGAEGYTF. The CDR3, as DNA: TGTGCCAGCAGTTACTCTTCTGTGGGGGCGGAGGGCTACACCTTC.

This chain links TRBV5-1 with TRBJ2-3; no clear D gene. V was cut by 4 bases and J by 0 bases, with 9 bases left in between. Germline V gene data show CDR1 as SGHRS and CDR2 as YFSETQ. The CDR3 has 14 residues. CDR3 sequence (DNA): TGCGCCAGCAGCGTGGCCATTAGCACAGATACGCAGTATTTT. This codes for CASSVAISTDTQYF.

The chain has TRBV19 and TRBJ2-7, with 7 bases identical to TRBD1. V lost 4 bases, J lost 1 base, and 4 bases stayed unmatched. This CDR3 has 14 amino acids. Germline V gene lookup returns CDR1 LNHDA and CDR2 SQIVND (reference sequence). The DNA of the CDR3 is TGTGCCAGTAGTACCGGGACAGCATCCTACGAGCAGTACTTC. It translates to CASSTGTASYEQYF.

This clone was detected only once. This chain connects TRBV18 to TRBJ1-4; D uncertain. Germline V gene sequence: CDR1 KGHSH, CDR2 LQKENI. The CDR3 is 14 residues long. With 5 bases removed from V and 1 base from J, the gap between germline ends came to 8 bases. CDR3 DNA: TGTGCCAGCTCAGAGGGCAAAACTAATGAAAAACTGTTTTTT. It specifies CASSEGKTNEKLFF.

The chain has TRBV27 and TRBJ1-1; no definite D call. Germline V gives CDR1 MNHEY, CDR2 SMNVEV (reference sequence). V was shortened by 6 bases and J by 1 base, with 9 bases between the two germline ends. This CDR3 is 13 amino acids long. The DNA of the CDR3 is TGTGCCAGCAGACAGCAAGGGAACACTGAAGCTTTCTTT. Protein product: CASRQQGNTEAFF.